The entry below gives a single T cell receptor beta chain sequence along with its context. Its antigen remains unidentified. The entry originates in a study of T cell responses to AZD1222 COVID-19 vaccine. Study-wide background: Recipients boosted at about 4 weeks or about 12 weeks are pooled. Study-level points and caveats: Mapped onto spike, vaccine-associated CD4 TCRs spanned it and were dominant at 160-218 and 743-854. A mostly white British donor set with more females was recruited, and clonal diversity was possibly underestimated. Repertoire sampling was restricted to post-peak T cell response timepoints.

Some clones are missing from TCRdb's copy, which holds only in-frame ones; the method was immunoSEQ multiplex PCR. The sample holds 95,000 to 110,000 clones, about 94% seen once. Germline CDR1 reads ENHRY; CDR2 reads SYGVKD. Trimming left V 0 bases short and J 4 bases short, with 14 bases between. The CDR3 sequence is 16 residues long. The TCR sequence derives from an adult in good health. The chain couples TRBV10-3 to TRBJ2-3, with unresolved D. The sequencing here drew on peripheral blood, taken on day 0 of AZD1222 vaccination. The CDR3 loop reads CAISESKGRHADTQYF. The CDR3 DNA reads TGTGCCATCAGTGAGTCAAAGGGCCGACACGCAGATACGCAGTATTTT.